This TCR beta chain is from a study of OX40 agonist ivuxolimab in advanced cancers. The wider study: The diagnoses of dose-escalation patients were hepatocellular carcinoma, melanoma, renal cell or head and neck cancer.

Deletions cut 4 bases from V and 4 bases from J, with 7 bases between. Germline CDR1 SNHLY, CDR2 FYNNEI. This CDR3 is built from 12 residues. The table came from immunoSEQ multiplex PCR; TCRdb's copy has only in-frame clones and leaves some out. The sample lists 65,000 to 70,000 clones, around 86% occurring once. A word on this clone: What it binds is unknown.

Study conclusions and caveats: Clonal expansion by week 6 occurred in CD4+ and CD8+ blood T cells (at 0.1 to 3.0 mg/kg).

J is TRBJ1-2 and V is TRBV2; D not certain. The source is an adult with an advanced solid tumor such as melanoma, head and neck, liver or kidney cancer. The specimen comprised CD4+ or CD8+ T cells sorted from blood, sampled in a trial of the OX40 agonist ivuxolimab. The DNA for the CDR3 is TGTGCCAGCAGTGGTATCGGCTATGGCTACACCTTC. Translation: CASSGIGYGYTF.